This T cell receptor (beta chain) was obtained from a study of shared clonotypes between healthy human individuals. Naive CD8 populations comprised CD45RO-negative cells positively selected for CCR7, excluding terminally differentiated effector memory CD45RA+ cells. Some clones are missing from TCRdb's copy, which holds only in-frame ones; the method was immunoSEQ multiplex PCR. The profile shows 650,000 to 800,000 clones, 92% of them singletons. The TCR comes from a man between 25 and 39 years old in good health. Sequenced input: naive CD8+ T cells sorted from blood.

This CDR3 reads CSVAVSSYEQYF. CDR3 in DNA: TGCAGCGTTGCCGTAAGCTCCTACGAGCAGTACTTC. The chain joins TRBV29-1 to TRBJ2-7; D is undetermined. Deletions cut 4 bases from V and 0 bases from J, with 7 bases between. The CDR3 totals 12 residues. Germline V lookup: CDR1 SQVTM, CDR2 ANQGSEA.